What follows are 10 T cell receptor beta chains derived from one specimen sequenced in a study of tissue T cells after allogeneic stem cell transplantation. Profiled with immunoSEQ multiplex PCR; TCRdb holds only in-frame clones, not every one. The sample has roughly 9,000 clones; 60% to 80% are singletons. The material was tissue from the stomach, obtained at autopsy. These receptors originate from a male donor at least 60 years old with lung cancer.

The chain is built from TRBV19 and TRBJ1-2; no reliable D call. The CDR3 is made up of 13 amino acids. V lost 6 bases to trimming and J lost 4 bases, with 12 bases between them. Looked up from germline, CDR1 is LNHDA and CDR2 is SQIVND (reference sequence). The CDR3 sequence: CASRAVAAYGYTF. The CDR3, as DNA: TGTGCCAGTAGGGCGGTCGCCGCCTATGGCTACACCTTC.

The sample holds one count of this clone. The DNA of the CDR3 is TGTGCCAGCAGCTTGTTTGGGACACAGAACACTGAAGCTTTCTTT. Translating it yields CASSLFGTQNTEAFF. The chain carries TRBV5-6 and TRBJ1-1; a weak D match, TRBD1 (6 bases). The CDR3 has 15 residues. Germline CDR1 reads SGHDT; CDR2 reads YYEEEE. V was pared by 1 base and J by 1 base, with 11 bases between.

This clone was seen a single time. The V call is TRBV27, the J call TRBJ2-1; TRBD2 agrees at 11 bases. V lost 4 bases, J lost 7 bases, and 6 bases stayed unmatched. Germline V gene sequence: CDR1 MNHEY, CDR2 SMNVEV (reference sequence). The CDR3 sequence is 15 residues long. CDR3 DNA: TGTGCCAGCAGTTCAAGACTAGCGGGATCTAATGAGCAGTTCTTC. Translating it yields CASSSRLAGSNEQFF.

The J gene is TRBJ1-4, the V gene TRBV5-4; D ambiguous. CDR1 is SGHNT and CDR2 is YYREEE in the germline V gene (reference sequence). CDR3 length equals 15 residues. V lost 0 bases, J lost 1 base, and 7 bases lay in between. The CDR3 loop reads CASSLAAGTNEKLFF. The CDR3 coding sequence is TGTGCCAGCAGCTTGGCCGCGGGAACTAATGAAAAACTGTTTTTT. The full variable domain, rest sourced from reference TRBV5-4 and TRBJ1-4, is ETGVTQSPTHLIKTRGQQVTLRCSSQSGHNTVSWYQQALGQGPQFIFQYYREEENGRGNFPPRFSGLQFPNYSSELNVNALELDDSALYLCASSLAAGTNEKLFFGSGTQLSVL.

The chain joins TRBV6-1 to TRBJ2-7; tentatively, D is TRBD2 (6 bases). Trimming cost V 2 bases and J 6 bases, with 14 bases left between them. The CDR3 sequence is 14 residues long. Germline values: CDR1 MNHNS, CDR2 SASEGT. The CDR3 reads CASSEQGGFGEQYF. CDR3 nucleotide sequence: TGTGCCAGCAGTGAACAAGGAGGGTTCGGCGAGCAGTACTTC.

DNA for the CDR3: TGTGCCAGCAGTTTATGGGCAGGGGCGGGGAACACTGAAGCTTTCTTT. It codes for CASSLWAGAGNTEAFF. The rearrangement links TRBV27 to TRBJ1-1; the D gene is possibly TRBD1 (6 bases). The CDR3 spans 16 residues. Trimming left V 1 base short and J 1 base short, with 13 bases between. CDR1 MNHEY and CDR2 SMNVEV come from the germline V gene (reference sequence).

The CDR3 loop reads CASSLRQTQETQYF. CDR3 nucleotides: TGTGCCAGCAGTTTACGACAGACCCAAGAGACCCAGTACTTC. The rearrangement joins TRBV27 to TRBJ2-5, with D possibly TRBD1 on 5 matching bases. The CDR3 runs to 14 residues. Per the germline V gene, CDR1 is MNHEY and CDR2 is SMNVEV (reference sequence). V lost 2 bases to trimming and J lost 1 base, with 8 bases between them.

V gene TRBV4-2 combines with J gene TRBJ2-5; D tentatively reads TRBD1 or TRBD2 (6 bases each). Germline assignment: CDR1 LGHNA and CDR2 YNFKEQ. V lost 8 bases and J 2 bases, leaving 21 bases between the germline ends. The CDR3 sequence is 16 residues long. The CDR3 DNA is TGTGCCAGCGGTACCCCGGGGGCAACCCTTCAAGAGACCCAGTACTTC. Amino acids: CASGTPGATLQETQYF.

This chain connects TRBV7-9 to TRBJ2-3, with D perhaps TRBD2 (5 bases). Germline lookup yields CDR1 SEHNR and CDR2 FQNEAQ (reference sequence). This CDR3 spans 16 amino acids. V was pared by 5 bases and J by 5 bases, with 20 bases between. The CDR3 DNA sequence: TGTGCCAGCAGCCCCGGCCTGGACGGGGTAGGAGATACGCAGTATTTT. It codes for CASSPGLDGVGDTQYF.

The genes are TRBV23-1 and TRBJ1-2; D uncertain. TRBV23-1 is filed as an ORF, its function uncertain. The CDR3 has 8 residues. Trimming left V 11 bases short and J 8 bases short, with 6 bases between. The CDR3 DNA sequence: TGCGCCCCTCTAGGCTACACCTTC. It yields the protein CAPLGYTF.